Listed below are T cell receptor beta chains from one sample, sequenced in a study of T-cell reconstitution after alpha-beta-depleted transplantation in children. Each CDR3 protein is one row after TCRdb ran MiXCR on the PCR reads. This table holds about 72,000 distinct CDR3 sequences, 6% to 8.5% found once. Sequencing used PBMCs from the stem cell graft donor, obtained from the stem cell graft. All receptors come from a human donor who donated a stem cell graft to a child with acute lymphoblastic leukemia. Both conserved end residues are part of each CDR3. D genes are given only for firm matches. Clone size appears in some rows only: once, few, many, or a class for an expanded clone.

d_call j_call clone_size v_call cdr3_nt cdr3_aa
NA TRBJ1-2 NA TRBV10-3 TGTGCCTCACGGGACCCCTGGGGCTACACCTTC CASRDPWGYTF
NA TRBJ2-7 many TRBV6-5 TGTGCCAGCAGGTGGTCTGGGGGCTACGAGCAGTACTTC CASRWSGGYEQYF
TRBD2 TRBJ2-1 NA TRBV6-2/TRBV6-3 TGTGCCAGCAGTTACACGGCGGGGGGATACAATGAGCAGTTCTTC CASSYTAGGYNEQFF
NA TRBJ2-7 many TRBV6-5 TGTGCCAGCAGTTATAACAGTCGCACCTACGAGCAGTACTTC CASSYNSRTYEQYF
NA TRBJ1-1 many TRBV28 TGTGCCAGCAGTAGGGGGGGGTTTGGTACTGAAGCTTTCTTT CASSRGGFGTEAFF
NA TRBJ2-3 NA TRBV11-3 TGTGCCAGCAGCTTATCGGGGAACGGAGATACGCAGTATTTT CASSLSGNGDTQYF
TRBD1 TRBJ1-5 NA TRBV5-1 TGCGCCAGCAGCTATTTGGGGACAGTAAATCAGCCCCAGCATTTT CASSYLGTVNQPQHF
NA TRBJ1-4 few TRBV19 TGTGCCAGTAGTATGTCGACAGTAACTAATGAAAAACTGTTTTTT CASSMSTVTNEKLFF
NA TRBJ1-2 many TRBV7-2 TGTGCCAGCAGTATGGGGGGTGCTGGCTACACCTTC CASSMGGAGYTF
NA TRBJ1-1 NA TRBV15 TGTGGGACCAGCAGAGATAAAGAGGGGGGCACTGAAGCTTTCTTT CGTSRDKEGGTEAFF
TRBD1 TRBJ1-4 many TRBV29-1 TGCAGCGCTCTGACAGGGTGGGGTGAAAAACTGTTTTTT CSALTGWGEKLFF
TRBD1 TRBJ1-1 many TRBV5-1 TGCGCCAGCAGCCGTACCCCTAACAGGGGGGCAGGCACTGAAGCTTTCTTT CASSRTPNRGAGTEAFF
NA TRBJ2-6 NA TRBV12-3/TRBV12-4 TGTGCCAGCAGACCTGGCCCTTCTGGGGCCAATGTCCTGACTTTC CASRPGPSGANVLTF
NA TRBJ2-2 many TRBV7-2 TGTGCCAGCAGCCCGGGACGGAAGAACACCGGGGAGCTGTTTTTT CASSPGRKNTGELFF
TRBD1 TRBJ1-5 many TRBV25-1 TGTGCCAGCAGTGAAAATAAAGGGACAGGGACCAATCAGCCCCAGCATTTT CASSENKGTGTNQPQHF
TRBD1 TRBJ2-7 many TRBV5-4 TGTGCCAGCAGCTCCCCCGGGACAGGGTTCTACGAGCAGTACTTC CASSSPGTGFYEQYF
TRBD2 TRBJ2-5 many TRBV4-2 TGTGCCAGCAGCCCCACTAGCGATCCCCGAGAGACCCAGTACTTC CASSPTSDPRETQYF
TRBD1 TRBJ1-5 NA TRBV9 TGTGCCAGCAGCGCAGGGGGCGTTTGGAGTCAGCCCCAGCATTTT CASSAGGVWSQPQHF
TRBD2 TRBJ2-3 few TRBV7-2 TGTGCCAGCAGCCCTATACTGACCCTGCGGGCTAGCGGGAGGGCAGATACGCAGTATTTT CASSPILTLRASGRADTQYF
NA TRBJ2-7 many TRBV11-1 TGTGCCAGCAGCCCGGCGGGGGGACAGGTAGGACACGAGCAGTACTTC CASSPAGGQVGHEQYF
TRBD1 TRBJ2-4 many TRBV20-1 TGCAGTGCTCGTACAGGGGGTAGATACATTCAGTACTTC CSARTGGRYIQYF
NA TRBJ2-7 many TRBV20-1 TGCAGTGCTAGCCTTCTGGGGTTTGGCGAGCAGTACTTC CSASLLGFGEQYF
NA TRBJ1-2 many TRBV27 TGTGCCAGCAGTTTATCTCTAGGGAACTATGGCTACACCTTC CASSLSLGNYGYTF
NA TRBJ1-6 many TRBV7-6 TGTGCCAGCAGCCAATCTGCGTCCGAGACCTATAATTCACCCCTCCACTTT CASSQSASETYNSPLHF
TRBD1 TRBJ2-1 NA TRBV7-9 TGTGCCAGCAGCCCGCCGGACAGGGGGCGAGGCAAGGAGTTCTTC CASSPPDRGRGKEFF
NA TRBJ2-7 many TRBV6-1 TGTGCCAGCAGGCATTCAGGCTACGAGCAGTACTTC CASRHSGYEQYF